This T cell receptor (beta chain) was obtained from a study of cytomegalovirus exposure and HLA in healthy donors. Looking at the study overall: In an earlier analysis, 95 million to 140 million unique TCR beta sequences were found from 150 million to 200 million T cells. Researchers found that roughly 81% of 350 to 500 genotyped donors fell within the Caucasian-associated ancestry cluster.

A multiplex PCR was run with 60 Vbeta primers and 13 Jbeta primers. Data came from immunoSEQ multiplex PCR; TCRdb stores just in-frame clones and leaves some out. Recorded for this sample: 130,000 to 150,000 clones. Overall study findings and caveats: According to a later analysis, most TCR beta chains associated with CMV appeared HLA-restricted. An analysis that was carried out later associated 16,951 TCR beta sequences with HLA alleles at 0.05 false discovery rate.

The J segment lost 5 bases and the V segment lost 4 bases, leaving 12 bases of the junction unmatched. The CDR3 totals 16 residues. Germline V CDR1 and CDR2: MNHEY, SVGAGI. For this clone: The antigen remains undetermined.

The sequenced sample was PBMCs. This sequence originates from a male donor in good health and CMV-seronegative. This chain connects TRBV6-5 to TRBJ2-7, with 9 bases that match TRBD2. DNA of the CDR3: TGTGCCAGCAGTTCCATATGGGCGGGAGGGCCCAACGAGCAGTACTTC. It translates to CASSSIWAGGPNEQYF.